These 12 T cell receptor beta chains originate from one sample sequenced in a study of CD8 T cells in ankylosing spondylitis. TCRdb redid the calling of the 5' RACE reads with MiXCR, one entry per CDR3 protein. Found here are 150,000 to 200,000 distinct CDR3 sequences, approximately 10% of them singletons; the top ten hold roughly 29%. The sample was blood, either unsorted or a sorted T cell fraction (not recorded which). These receptors were obtained from a male donor with ankylosing spondylitis or in good health (not recorded which).

This chain connects TRBV28 to TRBJ1-2, with 9 bases fitting TRBD1. CDR3 length: 16 residues. Germline CDR1 is MDHEN and CDR2 is SYDVKM. V shed 4 bases, J shed 2 bases, and the junction held 8 bases outside the gene matches. In nucleotides, the CDR3 is TGTGCCAGCAGTTCTCCCGGACAGGGGCTAAACTATGGCTACACCTTC. Translating it yields CASSSPGQGLNYGYTF.

The rearrangement joins TRBV15 to TRBJ2-3; D might be TRBD1 or TRBD2, each matching 6 bases. This CDR3 comprises 17 residues. V dropped 0 bases and J dropped 0 bases, with 13 bases sitting between them. Germline V gene lookup returns CDR1 LNHNV and CDR2 YYDKDF (reference sequence). Here the CDR3 reads CATSRERGARSTDTQYF. The DNA of the CDR3 is TGTGCCACCAGCAGAGAAAGGGGGGCCAGGAGCACAGATACGCAGTATTTT.

The sample holds one count of this clonotype. With a much larger clone just one base away, this may be a read error. The chain couples TRBV10-3 to TRBJ2-1; D not certain. CDR3 length: 15 residues. Germline V CDR1 and CDR2: ENHRY, SYGVKD. The DNA of the CDR3 is TGTGCCATCAGGCCAGCTGGAGACTCCTACAATGAGCAGTCCTTC. Amino acid sequence: CAIRPAGDSYNEQSF.

Many counts were recorded for this clonotype. The V call is TRBV12-3 or TRBV12-4, the J call TRBJ2-7, with TRBD1 as a possible D gene (6 bases). This CDR3 contains 13 residues. V gave up 5 bases and J gave up 4 bases, with 12 bases separating them. The CDR3 sequence is CASSPYRAYEQYF. CDR3 bases: TGTGCCAGCAGTCCTTACAGGGCTTACGAGCAGTACTTC.

The gene calls are TRBV10-2 and TRBJ1-5; tentatively, D is TRBD1 (6 bases). The CDR3 has 14 residues. Germline CDR1 WSHSY, CDR2 SAAADI. Trimming removed 5 bases from V and 3 bases from J, with 11 bases in between. The CDR3 protein is CASSWGQDNQPQHF. CDR3 coding DNA: TGCGCCAGCAGTTGGGGGCAGGACAATCAGCCCCAGCATTTT.

In this sample, this clonotype turned up many times. The chain carries TRBV20-1 and TRBJ2-7; 7 bases match TRBD2. CDR3 length equals 13 residues. The J segment lost 6 bases and the V segment lost 0 bases, leaving 5 bases of the junction unmatched. CDR1 and CDR2 from the germline V gene are DFQATT and SNEGSKA (reference sequence). CDR3 in amino acids: CSARDGAGVEQYF. The CDR3 region has the DNA TGCAGTGCTAGAGACGGGGCGGGGGTCGAGCAGTACTTC.

Only a few counts were recorded for this clonotype. The gene calls are TRBV5-1 and TRBJ2-1; the D call may be TRBD1 or TRBD2 (5 bases each). CDR3 size: 16 residues. Germline lookup yields CDR1 SGHRS and CDR2 YFSETQ. Trimming left V 3 bases short and J 1 base short, with 14 bases between. CDR3 amino acids: CASSYQPGRSYNEQFF. The CDR3 DNA follows: TGCGCCAGCAGCTACCAACCGGGGCGTTCCTACAATGAGCAGTTCTTC.

This clonotype was recorded at least ten times. The chain joins TRBV4-1 to TRBJ1-5, with unresolved D. The CDR3 covers 15 residues. V shed 0 bases and J shed 3 bases, with 9 bases lying between them. The V gene's germline CDR1 is MGHRA and CDR2 YSYEKL. CDR3 nucleotides: TGCGCCAGCAGCCAAGATATGGATTACAATCAGCCCCAGCATTTT. Protein sequence: CASSQDMDYNQPQHF.

This clonotype was found many times. The rearrangement joins TRBV4-1 to TRBJ2-3, with 12 bases lining up with TRBD2. The CDR3 is 20 amino acids. V shed 0 bases and J 3 bases; nucleotides not matched to a gene: 13. Per the germline V gene, CDR1 is MGHRA and CDR2 is YSYEKL. The CDR3 DNA reads as TGCGCCAGCAGCCAAGATCCCCCTAGCGGGAGGGCCTGGCAGACAGATACGCAGTATTTT. It encodes CASSQDPPSGRAWQTDTQYF.

The J gene is TRBJ2-1, the V gene TRBV9; perhaps TRBD1 as D (6 bases). Germline loops: CDR1 SGDLS, CDR2 YYNGEE. The CDR3 has 15 residues. Trimming stripped 0 bases from V and 4 bases from J, with 11 bases between. The CDR3 region has the DNA TGTGCCAGCAGCGTAGCTGGACAGAGGTACAATGAGCAGTTCTTC. This sequence encodes CASSVAGQRYNEQFF.

The chain employs TRBV7-2 and TRBJ1-3, with D possibly matching TRBD1 (5 bases). Looked up from germline, CDR1 is SGHTA and CDR2 is FQGNSA. V shed 8 bases and J shed 4 bases, with 15 bases lying between them. The CDR3 runs to 14 residues. DNA of the CDR3: TGTGCCAGCGCCGTGCGGGGCCCAGGAAACACCATATATTTT. Amino acids: CASAVRGPGNTIYF. Combining the CDR3 with reference TRBV7-2 and TRBJ1-3 gives the whole variable domain GAGVSQSPSNKVTEKGKDVELRCDPISGHTALYWYRQSLGQGLEFLIYFQGNSAPDKSGLPSDRFSAERTGGSVSTLTIQRTQQEDSAVYLCASAVRGPGNTIYFGEGSWLTVV.

This clonotype occurred many times. V gene TRBV12-3 or TRBV12-4 combines with J gene TRBJ1-5; D possibly corresponds to TRBD1 (5 bases). V lost 1 base and J lost 6, with 10 bases in between. This CDR3 region has 14 residues. The CDR3 reads CASSLVRGSQPQHF. As DNA, the CDR3 is TGTGCCAGCAGTTTAGTCCGGGGGAGTCAGCCCCAGCATTTT.